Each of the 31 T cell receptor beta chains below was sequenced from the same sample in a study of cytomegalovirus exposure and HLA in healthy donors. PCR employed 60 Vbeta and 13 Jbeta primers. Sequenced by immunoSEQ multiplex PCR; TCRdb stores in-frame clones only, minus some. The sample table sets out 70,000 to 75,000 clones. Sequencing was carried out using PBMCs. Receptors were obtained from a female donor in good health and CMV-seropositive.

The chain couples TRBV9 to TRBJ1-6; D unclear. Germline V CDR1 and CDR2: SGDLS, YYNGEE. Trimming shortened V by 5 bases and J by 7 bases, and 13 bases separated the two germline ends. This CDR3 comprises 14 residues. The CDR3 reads CASRSHYANSPLHF. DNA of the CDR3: TGTGCCAGCAGGTCCCACTACGCGAATTCACCCCTCCACTTT.

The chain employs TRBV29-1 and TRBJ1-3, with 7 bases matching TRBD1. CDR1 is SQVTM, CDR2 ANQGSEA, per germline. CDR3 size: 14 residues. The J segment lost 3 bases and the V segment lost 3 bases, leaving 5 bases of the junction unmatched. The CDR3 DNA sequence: TGCAGCGTTGAGACTGACAGGGATGGAAACACCATATATTTT. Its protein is CSVETDRDGNTIYF.

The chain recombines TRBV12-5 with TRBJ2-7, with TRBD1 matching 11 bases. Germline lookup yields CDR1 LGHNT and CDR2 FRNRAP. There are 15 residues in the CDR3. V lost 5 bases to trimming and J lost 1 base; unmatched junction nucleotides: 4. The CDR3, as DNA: TGTGCTAGTGGTGACGGACAGGGGGCTTCCTACGAGCAGTACTTC. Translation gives CASGDGQGASYEQYF.

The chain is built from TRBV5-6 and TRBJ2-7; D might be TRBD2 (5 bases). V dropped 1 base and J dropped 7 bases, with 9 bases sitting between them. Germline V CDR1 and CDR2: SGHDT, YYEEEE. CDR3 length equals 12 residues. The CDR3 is CASSLWSGEQYF. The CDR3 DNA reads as TGTGCCAGCAGCTTGTGGTCGGGGGAGCAGTACTTC.

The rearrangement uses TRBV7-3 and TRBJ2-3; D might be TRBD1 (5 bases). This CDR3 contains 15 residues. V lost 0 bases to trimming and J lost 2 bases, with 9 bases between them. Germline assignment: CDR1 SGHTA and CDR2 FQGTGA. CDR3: CASSLTAGSTDTQYF. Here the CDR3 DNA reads TGTGCCAGCAGCTTAACTGCAGGGTCCACAGATACGCAGTATTTT.

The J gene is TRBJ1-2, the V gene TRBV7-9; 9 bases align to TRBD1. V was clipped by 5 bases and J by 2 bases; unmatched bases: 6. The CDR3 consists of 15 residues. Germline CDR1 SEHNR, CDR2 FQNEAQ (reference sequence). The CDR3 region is CASSPGTGPNYGYTF. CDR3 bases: TGTGCCAGCAGCCCCGGGACAGGGCCCAACTATGGCTACACCTTC.

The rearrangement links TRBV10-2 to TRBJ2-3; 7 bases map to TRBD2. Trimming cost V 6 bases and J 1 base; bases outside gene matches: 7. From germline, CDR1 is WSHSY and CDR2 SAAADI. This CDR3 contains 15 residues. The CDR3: CASSRGRGRTDTQYF. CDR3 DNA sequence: TGCGCCAGCAGCCGCGGGAGAGGGCGCACAGATACGCAGTATTTT.

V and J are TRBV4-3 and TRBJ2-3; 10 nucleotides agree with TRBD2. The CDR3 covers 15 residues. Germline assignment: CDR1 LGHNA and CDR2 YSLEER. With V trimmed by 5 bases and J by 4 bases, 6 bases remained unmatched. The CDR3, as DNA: TGCGCCAGCAGCATATCCGGGACTAGCGCAGATACGCAGTATTTT. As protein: CASSISGTSADTQYF.

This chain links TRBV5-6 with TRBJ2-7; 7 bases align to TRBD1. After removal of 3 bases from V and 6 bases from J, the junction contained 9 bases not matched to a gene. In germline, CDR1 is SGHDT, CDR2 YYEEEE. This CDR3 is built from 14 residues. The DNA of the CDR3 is TGTGCCAGCAGCTCCCACAGGGGACGAAGCGAGCAGTACTTC. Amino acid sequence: CASSSHRGRSEQYF.

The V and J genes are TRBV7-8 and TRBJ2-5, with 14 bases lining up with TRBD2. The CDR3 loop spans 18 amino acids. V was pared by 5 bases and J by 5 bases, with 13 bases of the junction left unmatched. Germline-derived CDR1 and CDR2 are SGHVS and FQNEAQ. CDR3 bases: TGTGCCAGCAGCCGCAGACTAGCGGGGGGGATCCTTCGGGAGACCCAGTACTTC. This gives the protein CASSRRLAGGILRETQYF.

Here the CDR3 reads CASSQDPGTDTQYF. The CDR3 DNA follows: TGCGCCAGCAGCCAAGATCCAGGGACAGATACGCAGTATTTT. V usage is TRBV4-3 and J usage is TRBJ2-3; D possibly corresponds to TRBD1 (5 bases). With 0 bases removed from V and 3 bases from J, the gap between germline ends came to 7 bases. The V gene's germline CDR1 is LGHNA and CDR2 YSLEER. The CDR3 runs 14 residues.

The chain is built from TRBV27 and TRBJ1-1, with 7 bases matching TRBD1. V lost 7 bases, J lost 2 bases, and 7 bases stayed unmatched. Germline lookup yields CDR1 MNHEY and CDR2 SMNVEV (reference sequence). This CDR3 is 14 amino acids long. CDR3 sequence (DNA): TGTGCCAGCAAAACCGGGACAGCTAACACTGAAGCTTTCTTT. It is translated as CASKTGTANTEAFF.

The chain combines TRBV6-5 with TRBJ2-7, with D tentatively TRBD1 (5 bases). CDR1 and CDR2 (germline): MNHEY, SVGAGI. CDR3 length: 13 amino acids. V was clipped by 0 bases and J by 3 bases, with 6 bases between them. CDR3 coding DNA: TGTGCCAGCAGTTACTCGCAGGGCTACGAGCAGTACTTC. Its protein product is CASSYSQGYEQYF.

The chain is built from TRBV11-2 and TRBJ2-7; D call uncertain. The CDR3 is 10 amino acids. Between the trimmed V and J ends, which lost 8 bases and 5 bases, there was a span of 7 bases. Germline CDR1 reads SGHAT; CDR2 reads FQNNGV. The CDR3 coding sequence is TGTGCCAGCGGGCTTAACGAGCAGTACTTC. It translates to CASGLNEQYF. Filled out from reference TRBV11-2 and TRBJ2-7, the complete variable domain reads EAGVAQSPRYKIIEKRQSVAFWCNPISGHATLYWYQQILGQGPKLLIQFQNNGVVDDSQLPKDRFSAERLKGVDSTLKIQPAKLEDSAVYLCASGLNEQYFGPGTRLTVT.

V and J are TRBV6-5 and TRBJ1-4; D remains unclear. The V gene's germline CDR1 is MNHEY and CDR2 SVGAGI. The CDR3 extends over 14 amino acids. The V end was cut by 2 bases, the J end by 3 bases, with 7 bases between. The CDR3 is CASSYGGANEKLFF. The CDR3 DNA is TGTGCCAGCAGTTACGGAGGAGCTAATGAAAAACTGTTTTTT.

CDR3 loop: CASSWQGPYGYTF. In nucleotides, the CDR3 is TGTGCCAGCAGTTGGCAGGGCCCCTATGGCTACACCTTC. J is TRBJ1-2 and V is TRBV6-6; tentatively, D is TRBD1 (5 bases). CDR1 is MNHNY, CDR2 SVGAGI, per germline (reference sequence). With 4 bases removed from V and 4 bases from J, the gap between germline ends came to 10 bases. The CDR3 contains 13 residues.

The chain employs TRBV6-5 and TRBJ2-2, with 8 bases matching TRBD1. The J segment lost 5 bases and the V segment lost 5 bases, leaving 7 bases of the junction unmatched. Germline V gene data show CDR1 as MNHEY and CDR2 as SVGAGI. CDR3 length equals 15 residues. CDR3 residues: CASSTDRGSTGELFF. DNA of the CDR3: TGTGCCAGCAGTACAGACAGGGGATCAACCGGGGAGCTGTTTTTT.

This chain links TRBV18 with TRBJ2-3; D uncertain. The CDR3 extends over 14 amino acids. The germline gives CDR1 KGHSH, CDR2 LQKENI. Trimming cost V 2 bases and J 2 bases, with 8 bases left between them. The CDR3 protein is CASSPVDFTDTQYF. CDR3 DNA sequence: TGTGCCAGCTCACCAGTTGACTTCACAGATACGCAGTATTTT.

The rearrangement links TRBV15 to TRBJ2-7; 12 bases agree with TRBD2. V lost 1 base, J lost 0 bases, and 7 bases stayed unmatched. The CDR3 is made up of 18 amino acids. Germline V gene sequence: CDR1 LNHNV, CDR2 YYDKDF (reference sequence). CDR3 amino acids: CATSRVPGLAGSSYEQYF. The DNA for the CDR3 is TGTGCCACCAGCAGAGTCCCCGGACTAGCGGGATCCTCCTACGAGCAGTACTTC.

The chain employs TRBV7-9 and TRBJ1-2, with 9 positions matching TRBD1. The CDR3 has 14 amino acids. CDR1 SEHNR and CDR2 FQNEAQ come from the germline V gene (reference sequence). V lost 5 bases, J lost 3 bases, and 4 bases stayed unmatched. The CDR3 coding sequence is TGTGCCAGCAGCGGGACAGGGAACGACTATGGCTACACCTTC. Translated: CASSGTGNDYGYTF. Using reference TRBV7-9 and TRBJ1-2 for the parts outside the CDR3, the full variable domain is DTGVSQNPRHKITKRGQNVTFRCDPISEHNRLYWYRQTLGQGPEFLTYFQNEAQLEKSRLLSDRFSAERPKGSFSTLEIQRTEQGDSAMYLCASSGTGNDYGYTFGSGTRLTVV.

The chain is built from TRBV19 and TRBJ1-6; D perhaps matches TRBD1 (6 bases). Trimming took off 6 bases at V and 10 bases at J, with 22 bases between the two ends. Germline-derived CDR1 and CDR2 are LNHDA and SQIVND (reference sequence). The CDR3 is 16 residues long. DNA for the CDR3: TGTGCCAGTAGAGGAAGGGCCAGTGAGGGGGGGTCACCCCTCCACTTT. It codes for CASRGRASEGGSPLHF.

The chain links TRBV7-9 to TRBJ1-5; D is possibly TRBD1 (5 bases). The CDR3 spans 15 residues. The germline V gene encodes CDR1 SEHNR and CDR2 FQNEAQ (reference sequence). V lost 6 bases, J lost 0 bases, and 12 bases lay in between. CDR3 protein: CASSMGPHSNQPQHF. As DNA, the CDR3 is TGTGCCAGCAGTATGGGGCCCCATAGCAATCAGCCCCAGCATTTT.

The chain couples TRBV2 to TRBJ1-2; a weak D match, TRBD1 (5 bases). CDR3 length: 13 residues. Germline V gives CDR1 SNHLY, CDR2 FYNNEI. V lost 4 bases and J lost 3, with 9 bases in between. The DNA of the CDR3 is TGTGCCAGCAGTGGGGGAGGGGACTATGGCTACACCTTC. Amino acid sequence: CASSGGGDYGYTF.

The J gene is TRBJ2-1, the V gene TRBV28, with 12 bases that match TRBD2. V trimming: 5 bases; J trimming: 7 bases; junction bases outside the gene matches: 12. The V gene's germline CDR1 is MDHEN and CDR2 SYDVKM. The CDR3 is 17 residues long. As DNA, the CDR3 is TGTGCCAGCAGTCCTTACCGGTGGCTAGCGGGAGGGAATGAGCAGTTCTTC. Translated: CASSPYRWLAGGNEQFF.

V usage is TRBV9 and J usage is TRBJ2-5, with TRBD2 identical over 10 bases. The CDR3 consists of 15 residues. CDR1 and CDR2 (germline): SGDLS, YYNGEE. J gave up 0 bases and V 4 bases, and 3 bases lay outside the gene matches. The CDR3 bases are TGTGCCAGCAGCCGGACTAGCGGCTACCAAGAGACCCAGTACTTC. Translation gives CASSRTSGYQETQYF.

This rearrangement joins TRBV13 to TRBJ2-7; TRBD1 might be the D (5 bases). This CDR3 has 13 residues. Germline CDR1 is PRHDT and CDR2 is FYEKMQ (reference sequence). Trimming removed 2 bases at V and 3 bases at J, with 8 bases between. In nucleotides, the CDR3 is TGTGCCAGCAGCTTATCCAGGGACTACGAGCAGTACTTC. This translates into CASSLSRDYEQYF.

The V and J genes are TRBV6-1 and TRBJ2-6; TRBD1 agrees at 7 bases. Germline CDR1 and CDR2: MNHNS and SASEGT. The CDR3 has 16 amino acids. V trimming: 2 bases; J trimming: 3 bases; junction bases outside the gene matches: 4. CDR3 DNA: TGTGCCAGCAGTGAATATGGACAGGTTGGGGCCAACGTCCTGACTTTC. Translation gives CASSEYGQVGANVLTF.

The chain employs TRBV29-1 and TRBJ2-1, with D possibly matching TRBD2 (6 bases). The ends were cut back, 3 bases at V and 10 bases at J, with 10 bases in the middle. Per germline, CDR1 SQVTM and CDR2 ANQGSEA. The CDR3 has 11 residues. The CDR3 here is CSVDLGLEQFF. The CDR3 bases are TGCAGCGTTGATCTGGGACTCGAGCAGTTCTTC.

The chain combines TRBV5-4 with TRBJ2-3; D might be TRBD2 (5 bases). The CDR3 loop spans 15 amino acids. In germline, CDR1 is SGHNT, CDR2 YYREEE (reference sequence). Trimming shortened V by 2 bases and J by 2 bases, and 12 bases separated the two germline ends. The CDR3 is CASSFSIGNTDTQYF. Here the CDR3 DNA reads TGTGCCAGCAGCTTCTCTATCGGGAACACAGATACGCAGTATTTT.

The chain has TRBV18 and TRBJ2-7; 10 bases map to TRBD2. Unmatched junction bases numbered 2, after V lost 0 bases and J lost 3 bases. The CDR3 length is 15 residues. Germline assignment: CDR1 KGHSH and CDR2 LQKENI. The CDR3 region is CASSPPSGRNYEQYF. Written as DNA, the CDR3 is TGTGCCAGCTCACCACCTAGCGGGAGGAACTACGAGCAGTACTTC.

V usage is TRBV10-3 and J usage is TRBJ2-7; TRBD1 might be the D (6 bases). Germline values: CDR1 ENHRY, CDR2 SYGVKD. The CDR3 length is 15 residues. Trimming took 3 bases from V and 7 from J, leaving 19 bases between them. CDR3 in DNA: TGTGCCATCAGTGATTTGGGGCAGGGGCGGCGGGAGCAGTACTTC. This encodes CAISDLGQGRREQYF.